A selection of T cell receptor beta chains follows, all from one sample in a study of spatial heterogeneity in lung cancer. Via MiXCR, TCRdb re-called the 5' RACE reads, giving one row per CDR3 protein. In the table there are 20,000 to 25,000 distinct CDR3 sequences, under 7.5% of which are singletons. The specimen comprised lung tumor tissue, sampled at surgery. Every receptor here comes from a male donor with early-stage non-small cell lung cancer. The conserved cysteine and the conserved F or W are not part of the CDR3 here.

V gene	J gene	CDR3 protein
TRBV14	TRBJ2-7	ASSQAPVLGEQY
TRBV14	TRBJ2-3	ASSPGLAGGTTQY
TRBV6-5	TRBJ1-2	ASSLRDGGGRGYT
TRBV6-2/TRBV6-3	TRBJ2-3	ASRESGSVEDTQY
TRBV20-1	TRBJ2-7	SAPTTGGSYEQY
TRBV19	TRBJ1-5	ASSILLLDRGHQPQH
TRBV6-5	TRBJ2-5	ASSFQRGETQY
TRBV6-2/TRBV6-3	TRBJ2-7	ASSYRATSGIPRYEQY
TRBV20-1	TRBJ2-7	SAGTGTGVFYEQY
TRBV2	TRBJ2-1	ASTASGGANEQF
TRBV5-6	TRBJ1-3	ASSRAGRTIY
TRBV10-3	TRBJ1-5	AINAGEGQPQH
TRBV28	TRBJ2-5	ASRGTGGKTQY
TRBV15	TRBJ2-3	ATSRDGVSTDTQY
TRBV7-2	TRBJ1-1	ASSYTPDTEAF
TRBV18	TRBJ2-1	ASSLSEQNEQF
TRBV9	TRBJ1-1	ASTVTGMNTEAF
TRBV6-5	TRBJ2-5	ASSHPPQETQY
TRBV11-2	TRBJ1-5	ASSFAGQGRWRSNQPQH
TRBV28	TRBJ1-1	ASSLGGRRAEAF
TRBV6-5	TRBJ2-7	ASSYSSGRHEQY
TRBV25-1	TRBJ2-3	ASSEGRRGGLADTQY
TRBV19	TRBJ1-5	ASSIDGGGNQPQH